The sequence of this T cell receptor (beta chain) was determined in a study of regulatory T cells in long-lasting Graves disease. Study-level findings and limits: Persistent Graves' patients showed a TCR diversity that was lower than that of newly diagnosed ones.

The TCR beta library used iRepertoire HTBI primers with Arm-PCR amplification of CDR3. In the study's own analysis: Sample data revealed approximately 60 TRBV and more than 13 TRBJ segments. TCRdb passed the multiplex PCR reads through MiXCR, listing each CDR3 protein once. TCRdb's processing, not the authors' own work, is the source of the V and J calls. The sample includes roughly 400,000 distinct CDR3 sequences, 21% of them seen just once. Time point denoted: persistent/refractory GD, antithyroid drugs over 5 years with positive TRAb. The authors made the TCR library using RNA they extracted from PBMCs. Patients were enrolled at an endocrinology department in Xi'an, China. Notes on this clonotype: Its antigen remains unknown.

The ends lost 7 bases at V and 3 bases at J; junction bases unmatched: 10. The length of the CDR3 is 16 residues. Looked up from germline, CDR1 is SNHLY and CDR2 is FYNNEI. This TCR was sampled from a female donor with Graves disease. The genes are TRBV2 and TRBJ2-3; 10 bases map to TRBD2. Material: peripheral blood mononuclear cells (PBMCs), obtained when the disease was refractory, from a patient treated with antithyroid drugs. CDR3 residues: CASKQGTSDFTDTQYF. CDR3 bases: TGTGCCAGCAAACAAGGGACTAGCGATTTTACAGATACGCAGTATTTT. The variable domain in full, completed from reference TRBV2 and TRBJ2-3, reads EPEVTQTPSHQVTQMGQEVILRCVPISNHLYFYWYRQILGQKVEFLVSFYNNEISEKSEIFDDQFSVERPDGSNFTLKIRSTKLEDSAMYFCASKQGTSDFTDTQYFGPGTRLTVL.